These 25 T cell receptor beta chains originate from one sample sequenced in a study of blood T cells in healthy people across ages. Then a second PCR, running about 6 to 12 cycles, was carried out with a sample-barcoded 5' primer and a J-beta primer mix. In TCRdb, the 5' RACE reads were re-called with MiXCR into one record per CDR3 protein. The sample lists fewer than 950,000 distinct CDR3 sequences, approximately 35% occurring once. The sample consisted of blood. Receptors were obtained from a man aged 18 to 29 in good health.

This CDR3 reads CASSLDQHSDEQYF. CDR3 bases: TGTGCCAGCAGCTTAGATCAGCATTCCGACGAGCAGTACTTC. The chain carries TRBV7-9 and TRBJ2-7; D not resolved. With 1 base removed from V and 5 bases from J, the gap between germline ends came to 12 bases. This CDR3 comprises 14 residues. Per germline, CDR1 SEHNR and CDR2 FQNEAQ (reference sequence).

V and J are TRBV10-1 and TRBJ2-7, with TRBD2 as a possible D gene (6 bases). The CDR3 spans 14 residues. The germline V and J ends were trimmed by 2 bases and 2 bases, with 10 bases remaining between them. From germline, CDR1 is WNHNN and CDR2 SYGVQD (reference sequence). The CDR3 coding sequence is TGCGCCAGCAGTGAGCGCGGGGCCCCCTACGAGCAGTACTTC. Its protein product is CASSERGAPYEQYF.

V usage is TRBV12-3 or TRBV12-4 and J usage is TRBJ1-4, with a tentative D call TRBD1 (6 bases). This CDR3 has 14 residues. Between the trimmed V and J ends, which lost 2 bases and 8 bases, there was a span of 12 bases. The CDR3 DNA reads as TGTGCCAGCAGTTTATGGGGGGCAGGGGAAAAACTGTTTTTT. Amino acid sequence: CASSLWGAGEKLFF.

This clonotype was seen ten or more times. The rearrangement joins TRBV12-3 or TRBV12-4 to TRBJ2-3; D assignment may be TRBD1 or TRBD2 (5 bases each). The length of the CDR3 is 15 residues. The V end was cut by 3 bases, the J end by 4 bases, with 14 bases between. Here the CDR3 reads CASSLGVPTPDTQYF. CDR3 in DNA: TGTGCCAGCAGTTTGGGGGTTCCCACCCCAGATACGCAGTATTTT.

This clonotype has a count of ten or more. CDR3 loop: CSARDTSGPFNEQYF. CDR3 coding DNA: TGCAGTGCTAGAGATACTAGCGGGCCCTTCAACGAGCAGTACTTC. The chain employs TRBV20-1 and TRBJ2-7; TRBD2 aligns across 9 bases. CDR3 length: 15 amino acids. Germline CDR1 reads DFQATT; CDR2 reads SNEGSKA (reference sequence). V gave up 0 bases and J gave up 5 bases; unmatched junction bases: 8.

As regards this clonotype: A much larger clone is a single base away; this may be a read error. The chain recombines TRBV3-1 with TRBJ2-5; D remains ambiguous. The CDR3 spans 14 residues. V lost 1 base and J 11 bases, leaving 17 bases between the germline ends. Germline CDR1 LGHDT, CDR2 YNNKEL (reference sequence). DNA for the CDR3: TGTGCCAGCAGCCAAGTTCTAGAAATGAGTGAGCAGTACTTC. This codes for CASSQVLEMSEQYF.

This chain links TRBV6-5 with TRBJ1-5, with D perhaps matching TRBD1 (6 bases). Germline CDR1 MNHEY, CDR2 SVGAGI. V dropped 2 bases and J dropped 10 bases, with 15 bases sitting between them. The CDR3 runs to 14 residues. CDR3 in DNA: TGTGCCAGCAGTTACAGGCCTTCAGGGGAACCCCAGCATTTT. Translation: CASSYRPSGEPQHF.

Comments on this clonotype: With a much larger clone just one base away, this may be a read error. V is TRBV4-1 and J is TRBJ2-1; D ambiguous. CDR1 is MGHRA, CDR2 YSYEKL, per germline. The CDR3 spans 14 residues. The CDR3 sequence is CASSQTNSYNVQFF. In nucleotides, the CDR3 is TGCGCCAGCAGCCAAACGAATTCCTACAATGTGCAGTTCTTC.

This chain connects TRBV7-9 to TRBJ1-6; D is ambiguous. The CDR3 length is 14 residues. Germline CDR1 is SEHNR and CDR2 is FQNEAQ (reference sequence). Trimming shortened V by 1 base and J by 10 bases, and 11 bases separated the two germline ends. The CDR3 DNA reads TGTGCCAGCAGCTTAGGAAGGTCCCAGTCACCCCTCCACTTT. Protein: CASSLGRSQSPLHF. The complete variable domain, with remaining parts taken from reference TRBV7-9 and TRBJ1-6, reads DTGVSQNPRHKITKRGQNVTFRCDPISEHNRLYWYRQTLGQGPEFLTYFQNEAQLEKSRLLSDRFSAERPKGSFSTLEIQRTEQGDSAMYLCASSLGRSQSPLHFGNGTRLTVT.

This clonotype was picked up a small number of times. This rearrangement joins TRBV5-1 to TRBJ2-3; D unresolved. From germline, CDR1 is SGHRS and CDR2 YFSETQ. V lost 4 bases and J 4 bases, leaving 4 bases between the germline ends. The CDR3 is 11 amino acids. CDR3 DNA: TGCGCCAGCAGCCATGCAGATACGCAGTATTTT. This sequence encodes CASSHADTQYF.

As for this clonotype: A much bigger clone sits one base away, suggesting this may be a read error. The rearrangement joins TRBV27 to TRBJ2-7; TRBD1 might be the D (6 bases). The germline V gene encodes CDR1 MNHEY and CDR2 SMNVEV (reference sequence). V gave up 8 bases and J gave up 3 bases, with 14 bases separating them. This CDR3 is 13 amino acids long. For the CDR3, the DNA is TGTGCCAGCGGAAAGGGACAAATCTACGAGCAGTACTTC. Its protein is CASGKGQIYEQYF.

The chain couples TRBV4-3 to TRBJ2-3; TRBD2 agrees at 8 bases. The CDR3 has 18 residues. V lost 0 bases, J lost 2 bases, and 10 bases stayed unmatched. Per germline, CDR1 LGHNA and CDR2 YSLEER. The CDR3 DNA follows: TGCGCCAGCAGCCAAGACGCGGAAGTAGCGGGACACACAGATACGCAGTATTTT. Protein product: CASSQDAEVAGHTDTQYF.

This chain links TRBV7-2 with TRBJ1-1, with D possibly being TRBD1 (5 bases). V lost 1 base, J lost 2 bases, and 14 bases lay in between. The CDR3 has 16 residues. CDR1 is SGHTA and CDR2 is FQGNSA in the germline V gene. The CDR3 coding sequence is TGTGCCAGCAGCTTAGTCAGGGTTAATATAAACACTGAAGCTTTCTTT. Protein: CASSLVRVNINTEAFF.

The chain has TRBV7-9 and TRBJ1-5; D unresolved. From germline, CDR1 is SEHNR and CDR2 FQNEAQ (reference sequence). The CDR3 covers 12 residues. Between the trimmed V and J ends, which lost 5 bases and 6 bases, there was a span of 8 bases. The CDR3 DNA reads as TGTGCCAGCAGCATAGTAGGTCAGCCCCAGCATTTT. It specifies CASSIVGQPQHF.

This clonotype was picked up a small number of times. The V call is TRBV5-1, the J call TRBJ2-5; no clear D. Germline lookup yields CDR1 SGHRS and CDR2 YFSETQ. The V end lost 4 bases, the J end lost 2 bases, and 12 bases lay between the germline ends. CDR3 length equals 14 residues. The CDR3 bases are TGCGCCAGCAGCGTGGCAGGTCCTCAAGAGACCCAGTACTTC. It yields the protein CASSVAGPQETQYF.

This sequence joins TRBV20-1 and TRBJ2-3; 11 bases are shared with TRBD1. From germline, CDR1 is DFQATT and CDR2 SNEGSKA (reference sequence). This CDR3 comprises 14 residues. With V trimmed by 0 bases and J by 4 bases, 0 bases remained unmatched. CDR3 DNA sequence: TGCAGTGCTAGAGAGGGACAGGGGGCAGATACGCAGTATTTT. It codes for CSAREGQGADTQYF.

The chain couples TRBV20-1 to TRBJ1-2; the D gene is possibly TRBD1 (5 bases). V was trimmed by 4 bases and J by 0 bases, leaving 12 bases between them. Per germline, CDR1 DFQATT and CDR2 SNEGSKA (reference sequence). This CDR3 contains 14 residues. This chain's CDR3 is CSAMGQDTNYGYTF. The CDR3 DNA follows: TGCAGTGCTATGGGGCAGGATACTAACTATGGCTACACCTTC.

This clonotype was observed at least ten times. The V call is TRBV12-3 or TRBV12-4, the J call TRBJ1-2, with D tentatively TRBD1 (5 bases). This CDR3 spans 14 amino acids. V lost 5 bases to trimming and J lost 7 bases, with 17 bases between them. CDR3 sequence reads: CASSPGTAMRGYTF. As DNA, the CDR3 is TGTGCCAGCAGTCCAGGGACGGCGATGCGTGGCTACACCTTC.

This clonotype occurred a few times. The chain joins TRBV10-3 to TRBJ1-1, with D hard to call. The CDR3 consists of 14 residues. Germline assignment: CDR1 ENHRY and CDR2 SYGVKD. The V end lost 5 bases, the J end lost 0 bases, and 10 bases lay between the germline ends. CDR3 in DNA: TGTGCCATCAGTCCTAACAGTATGAACACTGAAGCTTTCTTT. Its protein is CAISPNSMNTEAFF.

The CDR3 is CASSVGSEPQETQYF. The CDR3 coding sequence is TGTGCCAGCAGCGTAGGGTCAGAACCCCAAGAGACCCAGTACTTC. J is TRBJ2-5 and V is TRBV9; D ambiguous. Germline CDR1 reads SGDLS; CDR2 reads YYNGEE. The length of the CDR3 is 15 residues. The V end was cut by 0 bases, the J end by 1 base, with 10 bases between.

This clonotype was observed a few times. The chain employs TRBV2 and TRBJ2-6; 8 bases are shared with TRBD1. This CDR3 has 17 residues. CDR1 and CDR2 from the germline V gene are SNHLY and FYNNEI. V gave up 6 bases and J gave up 0 bases; unmatched junction bases: 7. The CDR3 sequence is CASRNPTGDSGANVLTF. The CDR3 region has the DNA TGTGCCAGCAGGAACCCGACAGGGGACTCTGGGGCCAACGTCCTGACTTTC.

This clonotype is a singleton in its sample. The chain couples TRBV12-3 or TRBV12-4 to TRBJ2-5; D possibly corresponds to TRBD1 (5 bases). The CDR3 contains 15 residues. The V gene lost 3 bases and the J gene lost 11 bases, with 22 bases spanning the gap. This chain's CDR3 is CASSFSSGIYNEQYF. For the CDR3, the DNA is TGTGCCAGCAGTTTTTCATCAGGGATCTACAATGAGCAGTACTTC.

This clonotype has more than one count but fewer than ten. The V and J genes are TRBV5-1 and TRBJ2-5, with D maybe TRBD2 (6 bases). Trimming pared 7 bases from V and 2 bases from J, leaving 12 bases between. The CDR3 runs 13 residues. Looked up from germline, CDR1 is SGHRS and CDR2 is YFSETQ. CDR3 DNA sequence: TGCGCCAGCGGCGGGCGGGGTCAAGAGACCCAGTACTTC. Protein: CASGGRGQETQYF.

This clonotype was seen a handful of times. The chain links TRBV29-1 to TRBJ2-7, with D perhaps assigned TRBD1 or TRBD2 (5 bases each). Germline lookup yields CDR1 SQVTM and CDR2 ANQGSEA. The CDR3 loop spans 14 amino acids. The V gene lost 1 base and the J gene lost 2 bases, with 12 bases spanning the gap. The CDR3 nucleotides are TGCAGCGTTGAAGGGGGGACGGGGACCTACGAGCAGTACTTC. This gives the protein CSVEGGTGTYEQYF.

The chain joins TRBV4-3 to TRBJ2-1; D is unresolved. Germline V gene data show CDR1 as LGHNA and CDR2 as YSLEER. CDR3 size: 15 residues. V was clipped by 0 bases and J by 13 bases, with 19 bases between them. CDR3 coding DNA: TGCGCCAGCAGCCAAGATGTGGAACGCCAAGAGACCCAGTTCTTC. This sequence encodes CASSQDVERQETQFF.